The rows below give T cell receptor beta chains drawn from one sample of a study of shared clonotypes between healthy human individuals. The repertoire was sequenced with immunoSEQ multiplex PCR; TCRdb's copy has only in-frame clones and lacks some. This sample carries about 2 million clones, approximately 95% of them seen once, and the ten largest clones take 1.2%. The sequenced sample consisted of naive CD8+ T cells sorted from blood. These receptors were obtained from a man between 18 and 35 years old in good health. CDR3s include the opening cysteine and the closing phenylalanine or tryptophan. Each record gives: J gene, V gene, D gene, clone size, CDR3 DNA, CDR3 protein. D genes are given only for firm matches. Some rows mark clone size as missing; the rest say once, few, many or name a class of expanded clone.

TRBJ1-5,TRBV5-4,-,-,TGTGCCAGCAGCTTGGCCGGAAGCAATCAGCCCCAGCATTTT,CASSLAGSNQPQHF
TRBJ2-7,TRBV27,TRBD1,-,TGTGCCAGCAGCCGGCTCAAACAGGGGCAGCTCTACGAGCAGTACTTC,CASSRLKQGQLYEQYF
TRBJ2-7,TRBV6-5,-,-,TGTGCCAGCAAGGAGGGCACCTCCTACGAGCAGTACTTC,CASKEGTSYEQYF
TRBJ2-5,TRBV19,TRBD2,-,TGTGCCAGTAGTGGATGGACTAGCGGGGAAGAGACCCAGTACTTC,CASSGWTSGEETQYF
TRBJ1-2,TRBV13,-,-,TGTGCCAGCCATCCTGGGGACTATGGCTACACCTTC,CASHPGDYGYTF
TRBJ2-7,TRBV10-3,TRBD1,-,TGTGCCATAGCCTCCGGGACAGGTGGAGTCTACGAGCAGTACTTC,CAIASGTGGVYEQYF
TRBJ1-3,TRBV4-3,-,-,TGCGCCAGCAGCCAAGATGGAGCTGGGACCACGGGAAACACCATATATTTT,CASSQDGAGTTGNTIYF
TRBJ2-1,TRBV6-5,-,-,TGTGCCAGCAGTTACAGCGCGGGAACCCCCGATGAGCAGTTCTTC,CASSYSAGTPDEQFF
TRBJ2-1,TRBV7-9,TRBD2,-,TGTGCCAGCAGCAAGACTAGCGGGGGACCTTACAATGAGCAGTTCTTC,CASSKTSGGPYNEQFF
TRBJ1-5,TRBV27,-,-,TGTGCCAGCAGGGGCTCACCGGGGGGCAATCAGCCCCAGCATTTT,CASRGSPGGNQPQHF
TRBJ2-1,TRBV6-5,TRBD2,once,TGTGCCAGCAGTAAAGCGGGAGTGGGCAATGAGCAGTTCTTC,CASSKAGVGNEQFF
TRBJ2-2,TRBV30,-,-,TGTGCCTGGAGTGATGCGGAAGGAGGGAACACCGGGGAGCTGTTTTTT,CAWSDAEGGNTGELFF
TRBJ2-1,TRBV4-1,TRBD1,-,TGCGCCAGCAGCCAAGATCAGGGGGACAGGGTCCGCAATGAGCAGTTCTTC,CASSQDQGDRVRNEQFF
TRBJ2-2,TRBV2,TRBD1,-,TGTGCCAGCGGACGAAGATGGACAGGGGGTAACACCGGGGAGCTGTTTTTT,CASGRRWTGGNTGELFF
TRBJ1-1,TRBV9,TRBD1,-,TGTGCCAGCAGCGACACAGGGGGCGGGAACACTGAAGCTTTCTTT,CASSDTGGGNTEAFF
TRBJ2-4,TRBV19,-,few,TGTGCCAGTAGTATAGATGGGGAAAACATTCAGTACTTC,CASSIDGENIQYF
TRBJ2-7,TRBV6-5,-,-,TGTGCCAGCAGTTACTCGAGGGGGGCCCTTGACTACGAGCAGTACTTC,CASSYSRGALDYEQYF
TRBJ2-1,TRBV4-1,-,-,TGCGCCAGCAGCCAAGATCTAACAGGGACCCTCTACAATGAGCAGTTCTTC,CASSQDLTGTLYNEQFF
TRBJ1-6,TRBV6-1,-,-,TGTGCCAGCAGTGAAGCGAAACAGGGAGTCCATAATTCACCCCTCCACTTT,CASSEAKQGVHNSPLHF
TRBJ1-1,TRBV7-9,-,-,TGTGCCAGCAGCCAGTCCCCCAACACAGCAATCACTGAAGCTTTCTTT,CASSQSPNTAITEAFF